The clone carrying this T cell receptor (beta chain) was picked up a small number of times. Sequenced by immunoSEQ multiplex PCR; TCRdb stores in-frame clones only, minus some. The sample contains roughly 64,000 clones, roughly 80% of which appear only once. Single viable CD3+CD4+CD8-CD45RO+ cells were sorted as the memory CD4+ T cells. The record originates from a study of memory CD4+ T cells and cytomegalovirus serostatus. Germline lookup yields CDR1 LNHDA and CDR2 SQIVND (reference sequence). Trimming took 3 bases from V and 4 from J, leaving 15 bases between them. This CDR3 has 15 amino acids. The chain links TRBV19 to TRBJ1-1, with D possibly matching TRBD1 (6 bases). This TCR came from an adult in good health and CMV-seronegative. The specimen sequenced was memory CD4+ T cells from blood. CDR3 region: CASSINRVSGTEAFF. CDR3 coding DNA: TGTGCCAGTAGTATCAACAGGGTAAGTGGCACTGAAGCTTTCTTT.